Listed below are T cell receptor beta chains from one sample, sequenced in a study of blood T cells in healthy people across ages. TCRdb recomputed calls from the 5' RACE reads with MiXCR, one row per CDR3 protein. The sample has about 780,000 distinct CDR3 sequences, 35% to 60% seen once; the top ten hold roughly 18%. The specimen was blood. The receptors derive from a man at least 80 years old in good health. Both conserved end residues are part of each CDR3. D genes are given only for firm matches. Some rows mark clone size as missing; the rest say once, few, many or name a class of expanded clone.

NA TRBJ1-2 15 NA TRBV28 TGTGCCAGCAGTCCAGTTCTCCAGGTTCATCGTGGCTACACCTTC CASSPVLQVHRGYTF
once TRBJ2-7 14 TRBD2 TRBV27 TGTGCCAGCAGTCCTTTGCGGGAGACCCACGAGCAGTACTTC CASSPLRETHEQYF
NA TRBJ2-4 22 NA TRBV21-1 TGTGCCAGCAGCACGCAATGTCTCCTGGGACTAGCGGGCCCAGTAGCCAAAAACATTCAGTACTTC CASSTQCLLGLAGPVAKNIQYF
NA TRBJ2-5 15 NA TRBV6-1 TGTGCCACCCTCCGAAGTAGAGTGTACCAAGAGACCCAGTACTTC CATLRSRVYQETQYF
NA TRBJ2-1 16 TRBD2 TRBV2 TGTGCCAGCAGAAACCCGGGACTAGCGGGAGTGAGTGAGCAGTTCTTC CASRNPGLAGVSEQFF
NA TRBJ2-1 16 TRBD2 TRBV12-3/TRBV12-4 TGTGCCGGCAGTTTACCGACTAGCGGGAGGGCCGATGAGCAGTTCTTC CAGSLPTSGRADEQFF
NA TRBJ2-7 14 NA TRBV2 TGTGCCAGCAGTACCAAGACAGTTTCCTACGAGCAGTACTTC CASSTKTVSYEQYF
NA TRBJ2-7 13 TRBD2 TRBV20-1 TGCAGTGTAAATGGCGGGAGCTCCTACGAGCAGTACTTC CSVNGGSSYEQYF
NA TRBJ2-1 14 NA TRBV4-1 TGCGCCAGCAGCCAGGCTGGGACGCCGAATGAGCAGTTCTTC CASSQAGTPNEQFF
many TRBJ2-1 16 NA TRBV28 TGTGCCAGCAGCAGGCCGGGGGGCCGCTCCTACAATGAGCAGTTCTTC CASSRPGGRSYNEQFF
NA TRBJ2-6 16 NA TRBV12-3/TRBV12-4 TGTGCCAGCAGTTTTACTCTTGGCTCTGGGGCCAACGTCCTGACTTTC CASSFTLGSGANVLTF
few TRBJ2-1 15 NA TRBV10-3 TGTGCCATCAGTGAGTCGTGGCAGTGGGACAATGAGCAGTTCTTC CAISESWQWDNEQFF
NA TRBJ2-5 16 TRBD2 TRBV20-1 TGCAGTGCTAGAAGTTTATCTAGCGGGAGGGCCAATGAGCAGTACTTC CSARSLSSGRANEQYF